This entry lists 31 T cell receptor beta chains sequenced from one sample in a study of long-term antiretroviral therapy in people with HIV. An immunoSEQ assay, version v3.0, was performed at survey level. Data came from immunoSEQ multiplex PCR; TCRdb stores just in-frame clones and leaves some out. The repertoire includes roughly 20,000 clones, around 86% of them detected once, and around 6.8% sits in the top ten. The source material was unsorted PBMCs, sampled 1.8 years before starting antiretroviral therapy. The receptors derive from a woman aged 25 to 39 with HIV.

The V call is TRBV18, the J call TRBJ2-1; 8 positions agree with TRBD1. The trim removed 6 bases at V and 2 bases at J, leaving 6 bases unmatched. Germline assignment: CDR1 KGHSH and CDR2 LQKENI. The CDR3 extends over 15 amino acids. CDR3 nucleotide sequence: TGTGCCAGCTCCCTGACGACAGGGGCCTACAATGAGCAGTTCTTC. Protein product: CASSLTTGAYNEQFF. The entire variable domain, with the rest obtained from reference TRBV18 and TRBJ2-1, is as follows: NAGVMQNPRHLVRRRGQEARLRCSPMKGHSHVYWYRQLPEEGLKFMVYLQKENIIDESGMPKERFSAEFPKEGPSILRIQQVVRGDSAAYFCASSLTTGAYNEQFFGPGTRLTVL.

CDR3: CASRRDRGTYNEQFF. The CDR3 DNA is TGTGCCAGCAGAAGGGACAGGGGAACCTACAATGAGCAGTTCTTC. The chain has TRBV27 and TRBJ2-1, with 10 bases that match TRBD1. V gave up 6 bases and J gave up 2 bases; unmatched junction bases: 4. This CDR3 has 15 amino acids. Germline assignment: CDR1 MNHEY and CDR2 SMNVEV (reference sequence).

The rearrangement joins TRBV5-1 to TRBJ2-5; D gene uncertain. V lost 0 bases and J 5 bases, leaving 8 bases between the germline ends. The germline CDR1 and CDR2 sequences are SGHRS and YFSETQ. This CDR3 contains 13 residues. The CDR3 is CASSLGARETQYF. In nucleotides, the CDR3 is TGCGCCAGCAGCTTGGGGGCGCGGGAGACCCAGTACTTC.

The chain couples TRBV5-1 to TRBJ2-5; D remains ambiguous. The V end was cut by 0 bases, the J end by 1 base, with 7 bases between. The CDR3 extends over 14 amino acids. Germline V gene sequence: CDR1 SGHRS, CDR2 YFSETQ. CDR3 region: CASSLERPQETQYF. The CDR3 DNA sequence: TGCGCCAGCAGCTTGGAACGGCCCCAAGAGACCCAGTACTTC.

This clone was detected a few times. The chain uses TRBV1 and TRBJ1-5; the D call in the table, TRBD1, was not verified against the DNA. TRBV1 is a documented pseudogene. The CDR3 covers 12 residues. CDR3 residues: CTRSGLNQPQHF. The CDR3 DNA follows: TGCACCAGATCAGGGTTAAATCAGCCCCAGCATTTT.

The rearrangement links TRBV4-1 to TRBJ1-5; the D gene is possibly TRBD1 (6 bases). Germline CDR1 is MGHRA and CDR2 is YSYEKL. V was cut by 1 base and J by 2 bases, with 9 bases left in between. CDR3 length equals 15 residues. In DNA form, the CDR3 reads TGCGCCAGCAGCCAAGGGTCAGGGGGCAATCAGCCCCAGCATTTT. Its protein is CASSQGSGGNQPQHF.

V usage is TRBV19 and J usage is TRBJ2-5, with a weak D call TRBD1 (6 bases). V lost 5 bases, J lost 2 bases, and 12 bases lay in between. Germline V gene data show CDR1 as LNHDA and CDR2 as SQIVND (reference sequence). The CDR3 has 14 residues. Written as DNA, the CDR3 is TGTGCCAGTAGTCAGTTAGGGGGACAAGAGACCCAGTACTTC. It specifies CASSQLGGQETQYF. Drawing the rest from reference TRBV19 and TRBJ2-5, the complete variable domain is DGGITQSPKYLFRKEGQNVTLSCEQNLNHDAMYWYRQDPGQGLRLIYYSQIVNDFQKGDIAEGYSVSREKKESFPLTVTSAQKNPTAFYLCASSQLGGQETQYFGPGTRLLVL.

This clone was counted once. The J gene is TRBJ1-2, the V gene TRBV2; 8 bases agree with TRBD1. The CDR3 covers 14 residues. Losses at the gene ends were 8 bases for V and 8 bases for J; bases not matched to a gene: 13. The germline gives CDR1 SNHLY, CDR2 FYNNEI. The CDR3 bases are TGTGCCAGCTCTAGGACAGGGTCAATGGGAGGCTACACCTTC. This encodes CASSRTGSMGGYTF. The entire variable domain, with the rest obtained from reference TRBV2 and TRBJ1-2, is as follows: EPEVTQTPSHQVTQMGQEVILRCVPISNHLYFYWYRQILGQKVEFLVSFYNNEISEKSEIFDDQFSVERPDGSNFTLKIRSTKLEDSAMYFCASSRTGSMGGYTFGSGTRLTVV.

The chain carries TRBV18 and TRBJ1-6; D is undetermined. Germline CDR1 reads KGHSH; CDR2 reads LQKENI. Deletions cut 5 bases from V and 0 bases from J, with 17 bases between. CDR3 size: 18 residues. The chain's CDR3 is CASSGWDPASSYNSPLHF. The DNA of the CDR3 is TGTGCCAGCTCAGGCTGGGATCCCGCGAGCTCCTATAATTCACCCCTCCACTTT.

A single count supports this clone. This chain connects TRBV2 to TRBJ1-5; no clear D gene. The germline V gene has CDR1 SNHLY and CDR2 FYNNEI. The germline V and J ends were trimmed by 4 bases and 6 bases, with 13 bases remaining between them. This CDR3 is built from 14 residues. The CDR3 coding sequence is TGTGCCAGCAGTGTTATGCCCCTGCCTCAGCCCCAGCATTTT. It encodes CASSVMPLPQPQHF.

The chain uses TRBV11-2 and TRBJ1-3; the D is unclear. Germline V CDR1 and CDR2: SGHAT, FQNNGV. The CDR3 totals 16 residues. Trimming pared 4 bases from V and 5 bases from J, leaving 18 bases between. Here the CDR3 reads CASSSIEGGRRNTIYF. The CDR3 DNA reads TGTGCCAGCAGCTCCATAGAGGGCGGCAGAAGAAACACCATATATTTT.

The rearrangement joins TRBV9 to TRBJ2-1; D is undetermined. The V end lost 0 bases, the J end lost 6 bases, and 13 bases lay between the germline ends. This CDR3 contains 15 residues. Germline V lookup: CDR1 SGDLS, CDR2 YYNGEE. The CDR3 is CASSVEPTPLNEQFF. The CDR3, as DNA: TGTGCCAGCAGCGTAGAACCGACGCCCCTCAATGAGCAGTTCTTC.

V and J are TRBV27 and TRBJ2-7, with D maybe TRBD1 (5 bases). The CDR3 spans 14 residues. V was trimmed by 3 bases and J by 2 bases, leaving 11 bases between them. Germline loops: CDR1 MNHEY, CDR2 SMNVEV (reference sequence). The CDR3 loop reads CASSFVDSPYEQYF. DNA of the CDR3: TGTGCCAGCAGTTTCGTTGACAGCCCCTACGAGCAGTACTTC.

The chain employs TRBV5-1 and TRBJ2-5, with D uncertain. Germline CDR1 and CDR2: SGHRS and YFSETQ. This CDR3 comprises 13 residues. V shed 4 bases and J shed 4 bases, with 11 bases lying between them. CDR3 loop: CASSRTVRETQYF. The CDR3 DNA reads as TGCGCCAGCAGCCGCACGGTTCGAGAGACCCAGTACTTC.

The chain has TRBV7-2 and TRBJ2-1; 9 bases match TRBD2. Per germline, CDR1 SGHTA and CDR2 FQGNSA. CDR3 size: 15 residues. With V trimmed by 3 bases and J by 8 bases, 8 bases remained unmatched. CDR3 sequence: CASSFTGGGAHEQFF. DNA of the CDR3: TGTGCCAGCAGCTTTACGGGCGGGGGGGCACATGAGCAGTTCTTC.

V usage is TRBV5-1 and J usage is TRBJ2-2; tentatively, D is TRBD2 (5 bases). Germline V CDR1 and CDR2: SGHRS, YFSETQ. The CDR3 sequence is 18 residues long. The germline V and J ends were trimmed by 0 bases and 0 bases, with 15 bases remaining between them. Written as DNA, the CDR3 is TGCGCCAGCAGCTTGGACCCTAGCCGGATGGCGAACACCGGGGAGCTGTTTTTT. Protein product: CASSLDPSRMANTGELFF.

The gene calls are TRBV19 and TRBJ2-3; a possible D gene is TRBD1 (6 bases). The V gene lost 6 bases and the J gene lost 4 bases, with 14 bases spanning the gap. The germline gives CDR1 LNHDA, CDR2 SQIVND (reference sequence). This CDR3 is built from 14 residues. CDR3 coding DNA: TGTGCCAGTAGCCGCGGACAGTGGCCAGATACGCAGTATTTT. Amino acids: CASSRGQWPDTQYF.

The rearrangement uses TRBV9 and TRBJ1-2, with a weak D call TRBD1 (6 bases). The V end lost 3 bases, the J end lost 8 bases, and 23 bases lay between the germline ends. This CDR3 spans 16 amino acids. Germline CDR1 and CDR2: SGDLS and YYNGEE. The CDR3 DNA sequence: TGTGCCAGCAGCGAGCCCTTCAGGGGCGCCAGTAGGGGCTACACCTTC. Translated, it gives CASSEPFRGASRGYTF.

J is TRBJ1-4 and V is TRBV5-1, with D maybe TRBD1 (5 bases). The CDR3 totals 15 residues. Trimming left V 2 bases short and J 3 bases short, with 11 bases between. Germline CDR1 and CDR2: SGHRS and YFSETQ. The CDR3 DNA follows: TGCGCCAGCAGCTTCGCCGGGACCCCTAATGAAAAACTGTTTTTT. Residues: CASSFAGTPNEKLFF.

The rearrangement joins TRBV2 to TRBJ2-7; TRBD1 agrees at 10 bases. CDR3 length equals 16 residues. Per the germline V gene, CDR1 is SNHLY and CDR2 is FYNNEI. Trimming removed 6 bases from V and 2 bases from J; junction bases left unmatched: 10. DNA of the CDR3: TGTGCCAGCAGGCTCTCCGGGACAGGGGCACCCTACGAGCAGTACGTC. Protein sequence: CASRLSGTGAPYEQYV.

The J gene is TRBJ2-1, the V gene TRBV6-1; D perhaps matches TRBD2 (6 bases). Germline assignment: CDR1 MNHNS and CDR2 SASEGT. The CDR3 runs to 14 residues. Deletions cut 10 bases from V and 7 bases from J, with 20 bases between. Written as DNA, the CDR3 is TGTGCCACCCTTCCTGGGGGGTTAAGAAATGAGCAGTTCTTC. Protein: CATLPGGLRNEQFF.

The rearrangement links TRBV5-4 to TRBJ2-7; 14 nucleotides align to TRBD2. This CDR3 is built from 20 residues. Germline lookup yields CDR1 SGHNT and CDR2 YYREEE (reference sequence). V shed 4 bases, J shed 7 bases, and the junction held 22 bases outside the gene matches. CDR3 coding DNA: TGTGCCAGCAGCCCGAGGGCGACTAGCGGGGGGGCGCTTGCTACGTTGGAGCAGTACGTC. Translated, it gives CASSPRATSGGALATLEQYV.

The chain couples TRBV9 to TRBJ1-1; D is ambiguous. The CDR3 runs to 15 residues. V lost 3 bases and J lost 1, with 13 bases in between. Per germline, CDR1 SGDLS and CDR2 YYNGEE. As DNA, the CDR3 is TGTGCCAGCAGCGCAGGCACGGGTTCGAACACTGAAGCTTTCTTT. Translating it yields CASSAGTGSNTEAFF.

This clone was seen just once. The J gene is TRBJ2-3, the V gene TRBV5-1; TRBD2 matches at 7 bases. The CDR3 is 17 residues long. Germline CDR1 and CDR2: SGHRS and YFSETQ. The ends lost 2 bases at V and 3 bases at J; junction bases unmatched: 12. The CDR3 DNA reads as TGCGCCAGCAGCTTCGGTCCGAGCGGGGCAGGGACAGATACGCAGTATTTT. This sequence encodes CASSFGPSGAGTDTQYF.

This rearrangement joins TRBV15 to TRBJ1-2; 11 bases fit TRBD1. CDR1 is LNHNV and CDR2 is YYDKDF in the germline V gene (reference sequence). V was clipped by 2 bases and J by 6 bases; unmatched bases: 5. The CDR3 runs to 15 residues. The CDR3 sequence: CATSRRGQGDNGYTF. The CDR3 DNA is TGTGCCACCAGCAGAAGGGGACAGGGGGACAATGGCTACACCTTC.

J is TRBJ2-3 and V is TRBV5-4, with 13 bases matching TRBD2. After removal of 5 bases from V and 5 bases from J, the junction contained 8 bases not matched to a gene. This CDR3 is built from 16 residues. Germline loops: CDR1 SGHNT, CDR2 YYREEE (reference sequence). The CDR3 DNA sequence: TGTGCCAGCAGAAAACTAGCGGGGGGGCCGGTAGATACGCAGTATTTT. Its translation: CASRKLAGGPVDTQYF.

The chain uses TRBV2 and TRBJ1-2; a possible D gene is TRBD1 (5 bases). This CDR3 has 16 amino acids. The V end lost 2 bases, the J end lost 7 bases, and 20 bases lay between the germline ends. CDR1 and CDR2 from the germline V gene are SNHLY and FYNNEI. The chain's CDR3 is CASSELPQGVAGGYTF. CDR3 nucleotide sequence: TGTGCCAGCAGTGAACTGCCACAAGGGGTTGCTGGTGGCTACACCTTC.

In DNA, the CDR3 is TGCGCCAGCAGTGAATTCCGAGGGGCGAACACTGAAGCTTTCTTT. It is translated as CASSEFRGANTEAFF. The chain employs TRBV10-1 and TRBJ1-1; D perhaps matches TRBD1 (5 bases). The V gene's germline CDR1 is WNHNN and CDR2 SYGVQD (reference sequence). There are 15 residues in the CDR3. Trimming stripped 3 bases from V and 1 base from J, with 12 bases between.

The chain carries TRBV6-5 and TRBJ1-1, with D unresolved. This CDR3 has 13 residues. The germline CDR1 and CDR2 sequences are MNHEY and SVGAGI. The V end lost 4 bases, the J end lost 10 bases, and 16 bases lay between the germline ends. The CDR3 DNA reads as TGTGCCAGCAGTTTAAACTATCGTTGTGGAGCTTTCTTT. This sequence encodes CASSLNYRCGAFF.

This clone was detected only a few times. This chain connects TRBV5-4 to TRBJ1-2; D might be TRBD1 (5 bases). Trimming left V 0 bases short and J 3 bases short, with 12 bases between. CDR3 length equals 15 residues. Germline CDR1 reads SGHNT; CDR2 reads YYREEE (reference sequence). CDR3 sequence: CASSLDTGPYYGYTF. The CDR3 DNA follows: TGTGCCAGCAGCTTGGATACAGGCCCCTACTATGGCTACACCTTC.

This clone came up a few times. The chain uses TRBV28 and TRBJ1-1; D is undetermined. Germline V gene lookup returns CDR1 MDHEN and CDR2 SYDVKM. This CDR3 has 15 amino acids. V lost 3 bases and J 2 bases, leaving 13 bases between the germline ends. The CDR3 loop is CASSFLSRTNTEAFF. The DNA of the CDR3 is TGTGCCAGCAGTTTTCTTAGCAGGACTAACACTGAAGCTTTCTTT.